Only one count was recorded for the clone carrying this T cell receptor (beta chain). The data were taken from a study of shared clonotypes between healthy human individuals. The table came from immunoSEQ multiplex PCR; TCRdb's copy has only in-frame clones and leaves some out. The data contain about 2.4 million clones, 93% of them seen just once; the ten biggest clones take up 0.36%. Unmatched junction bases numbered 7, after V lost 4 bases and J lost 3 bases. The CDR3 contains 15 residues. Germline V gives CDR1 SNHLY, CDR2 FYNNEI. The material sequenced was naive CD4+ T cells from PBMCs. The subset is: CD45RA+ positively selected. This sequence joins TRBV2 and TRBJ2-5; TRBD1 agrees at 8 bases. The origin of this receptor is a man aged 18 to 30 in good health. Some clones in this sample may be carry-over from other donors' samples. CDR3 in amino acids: CASSALAGGEETQYF. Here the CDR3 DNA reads TGTGCCAGCAGTGCTCTGGCAGGGGGCGAAGAGACCCAGTACTTC.